Only a few counts were recorded for the clone carrying this TCR beta chain. The antigen remains undetermined. This sample was taken from a study of beta chain features in type 1 diabetes. One heparinised draw, averaging around 120 mL, was taken per donor. The sequenced template was cDNA made from the entire isolated RNA. Assay: immunoSEQ multiplex PCR; the TCRdb copy retains only in-frame clones and omits some. This sample carries over 300,000 clones, 9.3% of them seen once, and the ten largest clones take more than 0.8%. Points from the study as a whole: TCRB CDR3s were moderately but significantly shorter in Type 1 diabetes patients in all four CD4+ subsets.

V shed 5 bases, J shed 7 bases, and the junction held 7 bases outside the gene matches. The CDR3 has 14 residues. Per the germline V gene, CDR1 is LGHNA and CDR2 is YSLEER. Sequencing used central memory CD4+ T cells from blood. This rearrangement joins TRBV4-3 to TRBJ1-2, with 10 bases aligning to TRBD1. This receptor was obtained from a man under 40 with type 1 diabetes. The CDR3 nucleotides are TGCGCCAGCAGCTCGGGACAGGGGCTAGGTGGCTACACCTTC. Amino acids: CASSSGQGLGGYTF.